This T cell receptor beta chain originates from a study of blood T cell repertoires in COVID-19. Study background: Whether acute or convalescent, the COVID-19 samples came from the United States, Italy and Spain. PBMCs, B-cell-depleted T cells, or T cells provided the cDNA or gDNA that made up the material.

Per the original methods: From reference gene primer amplification, estimates of nucleated cell counts were derived. Only in-frame clones appear in the TCRdb table, and some are missing; sequencing was by immunoSEQ multiplex PCR. V and J calls and clone size are given by that table; D and trimming were obtained from the DNA. Here the sample spans roughly 30,000 clones, over 70% being singletons. V lost 4 bases to trimming and J lost 7 bases; unmatched junction nucleotides: 7. The CDR3 sequence is 14 residues long. Germline-derived CDR1 and CDR2 are SGHDN and FVKESK. V gene TRBV14 combines with J gene TRBJ1-2; TRBD1 matches at 9 bases. The sample was peripheral blood. The clonotype originates from a woman aged 60 to 75 with acute or convalescent COVID-19. CDR3 residues: CASSPDRGAGGYTF. The CDR3 DNA sequence: TGTGCCAGCAGCCCCGACAGGGGGGCAGGTGGCTACACCTTC.